Detailed here is one T cell receptor (beta chain). The antigen is unknown. Each replicate PCR on the sorted subsets used 200 to 250 ng DNA (around 30,000 T cell genomes). Original methodology: Filtering differed because ImmunoSEQ produced junction-only sequences that carried no quality scores. Sequencing used immunoSEQ multiplex PCR; TCRdb keeps in-frame clones, though not all of them. The V and J calls and clone size come from that table; D and trimming were worked out from the DNA. Here the sample spans roughly 2.5 million clones, more than 80% being singletons. This entry is derived from a study of shared clonotypes between healthy human individuals. General study points: Across subsets, estimated richness was generally greater for naive than for memory populations.

The CDR3 length is 17 residues. V lost 4 bases to trimming and J lost 1 base, with 17 bases between them. CDR1 and CDR2 from the germline V gene are SGHTA and FQGNSA. Only Caucasian adults living in Nashville, Tennessee made up the donor group. The source is a man aged 18 to 30 in good health. The sequenced material came from naive CD4+ T cells sorted from blood. Subset in this sample: CD45RA+ positively selected. The rearrangement joins TRBV7-2 to TRBJ2-4; TRBD1 might be the D (6 bases). CDR3 sequence reads: CASSSWAEGVAKNIQYF. The CDR3, as DNA: TGTGCCAGCAGCTCCTGGGCTGAGGGGGTTGCCAAAAACATTCAGTACTTC. The full variable domain, with the rest looked up from reference TRBV7-2 and TRBJ2-4, is GAGVSQSPSNKVTEKGKDVELRCDPISGHTALYWYRQSLGQGLEFLIYFQGNSAPDKSGLPSDRFSAERTGGSVSTLTIQRTQQEDSAVYLCASSSWAEGVAKNIQYFGAGTRLSVL.